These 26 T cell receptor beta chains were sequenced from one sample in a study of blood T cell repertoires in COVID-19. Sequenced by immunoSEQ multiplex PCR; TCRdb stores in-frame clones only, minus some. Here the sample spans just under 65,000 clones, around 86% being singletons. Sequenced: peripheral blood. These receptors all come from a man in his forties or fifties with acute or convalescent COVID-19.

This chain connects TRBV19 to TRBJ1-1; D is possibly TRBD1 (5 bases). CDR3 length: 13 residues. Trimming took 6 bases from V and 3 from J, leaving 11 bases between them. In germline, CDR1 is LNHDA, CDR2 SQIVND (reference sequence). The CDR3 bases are TGTGCCAGTAGGTTCAGGGAGGACACTGAAGCTTTCTTT. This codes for CASRFREDTEAFF.

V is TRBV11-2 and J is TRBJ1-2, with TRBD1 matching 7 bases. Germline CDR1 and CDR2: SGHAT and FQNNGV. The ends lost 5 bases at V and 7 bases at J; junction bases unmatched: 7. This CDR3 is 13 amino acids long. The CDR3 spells CASSIQGRVGYTF. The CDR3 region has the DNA TGTGCCAGCAGCATACAGGGGCGGGTTGGCTACACCTTC.

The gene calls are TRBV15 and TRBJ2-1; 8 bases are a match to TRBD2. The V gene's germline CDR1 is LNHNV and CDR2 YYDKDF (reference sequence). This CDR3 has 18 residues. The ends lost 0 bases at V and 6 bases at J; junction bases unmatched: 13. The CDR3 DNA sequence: TGTGCCACCAGCAGAGATCTCGATTCAGCGGGGGCGGGCAATGAGCAGTTCTTC. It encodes CATSRDLDSAGAGNEQFF.

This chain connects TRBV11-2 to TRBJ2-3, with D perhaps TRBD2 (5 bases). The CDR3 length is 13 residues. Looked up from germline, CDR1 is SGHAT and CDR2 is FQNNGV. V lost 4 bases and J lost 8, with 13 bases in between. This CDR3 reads CASSYRPGGTQYF. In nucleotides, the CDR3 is TGTGCCAGCAGCTACCGACCCGGAGGTACGCAGTATTTT.

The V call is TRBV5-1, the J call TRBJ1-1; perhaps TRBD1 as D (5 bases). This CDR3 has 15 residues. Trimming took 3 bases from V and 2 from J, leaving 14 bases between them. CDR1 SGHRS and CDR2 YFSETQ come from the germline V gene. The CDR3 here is CASSSIDSVNTEAFF. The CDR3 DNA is TGCGCCAGCAGCTCCATTGACAGCGTCAACACTGAAGCTTTCTTT. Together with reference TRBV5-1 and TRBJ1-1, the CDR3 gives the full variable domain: KAGVTQTPRYLIKTRGQQVTLSCSPISGHRSVSWYQQTPGQGLQFLFEYFSETQRNKGNFPGRFSGRQFSNSRSEMNVSTLELGDSALYLCASSSIDSVNTEAFFGQGTRLTVV.

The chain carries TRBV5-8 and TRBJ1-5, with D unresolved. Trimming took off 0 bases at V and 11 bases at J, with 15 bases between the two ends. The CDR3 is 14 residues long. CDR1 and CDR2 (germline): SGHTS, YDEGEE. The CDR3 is CASSLAGRQRAQHF. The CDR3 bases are TGTGCCAGCAGCTTGGCTGGCAGGCAAAGAGCCCAGCATTTT.

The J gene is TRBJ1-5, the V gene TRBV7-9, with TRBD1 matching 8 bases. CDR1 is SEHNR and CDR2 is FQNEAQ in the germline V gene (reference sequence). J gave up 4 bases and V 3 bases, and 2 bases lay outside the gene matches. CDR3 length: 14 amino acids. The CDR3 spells CASSLTGDNQPQHF. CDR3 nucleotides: TGTGCCAGCAGCTTGACAGGGGATAATCAGCCCCAGCATTTT.

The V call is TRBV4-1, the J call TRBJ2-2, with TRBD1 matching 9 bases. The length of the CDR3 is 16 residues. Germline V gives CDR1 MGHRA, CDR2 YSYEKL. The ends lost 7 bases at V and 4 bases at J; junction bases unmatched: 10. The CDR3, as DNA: TGCGCCAGCACCGGCTGGGACAGGGTCGGCACCGGGGAGCTGTTTTTT. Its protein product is CASTGWDRVGTGELFF.

The CDR3 coding sequence is TGCGCCAGCAGCCCGGCCTCGCGGTCTGGGGCCAACGTCCTGACTTTC. Translation: CASSPASRSGANVLTF. The chain is built from TRBV5-1 and TRBJ2-6; D remains ambiguous. The germline V gene encodes CDR1 SGHRS and CDR2 YFSETQ. The CDR3 extends over 16 amino acids. The V and J ends lost 4 bases and 1 base respectively, with 12 bases between them.

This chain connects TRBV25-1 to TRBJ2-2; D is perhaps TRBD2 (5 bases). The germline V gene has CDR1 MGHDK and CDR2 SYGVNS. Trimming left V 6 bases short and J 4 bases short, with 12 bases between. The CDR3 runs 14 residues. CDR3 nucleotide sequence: TGTGCCAGCAGCCTAAGTGGGAGCACCGGGGAGCTGTTTTTT. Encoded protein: CASSLSGSTGELFF.

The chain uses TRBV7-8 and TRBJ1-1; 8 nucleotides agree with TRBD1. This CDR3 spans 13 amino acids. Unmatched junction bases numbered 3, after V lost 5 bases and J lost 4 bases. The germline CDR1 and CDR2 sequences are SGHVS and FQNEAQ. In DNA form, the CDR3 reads TGTGCCAGCAGCCCAACAGGGGGCACTGAAGCTTTCTTT. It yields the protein CASSPTGGTEAFF.

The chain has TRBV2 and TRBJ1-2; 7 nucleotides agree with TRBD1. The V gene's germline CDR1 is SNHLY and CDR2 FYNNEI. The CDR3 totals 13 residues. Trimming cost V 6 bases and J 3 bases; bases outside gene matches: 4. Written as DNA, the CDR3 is TGTGCCAGCAGGCTCGGACAGGACTATGGCTACACCTTC. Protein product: CASRLGQDYGYTF.

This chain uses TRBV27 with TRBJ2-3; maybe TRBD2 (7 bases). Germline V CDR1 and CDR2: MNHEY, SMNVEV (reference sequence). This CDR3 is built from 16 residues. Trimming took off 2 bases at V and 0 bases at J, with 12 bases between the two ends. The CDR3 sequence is CASSLGRGTSTDTQYF. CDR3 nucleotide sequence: TGTGCCAGCAGTTTAGGGAGGGGGACTAGCACAGATACGCAGTATTTT.

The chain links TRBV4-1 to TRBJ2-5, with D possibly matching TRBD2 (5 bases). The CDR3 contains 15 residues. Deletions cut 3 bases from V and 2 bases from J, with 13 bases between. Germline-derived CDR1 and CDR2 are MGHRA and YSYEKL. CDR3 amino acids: CASSQGSKRQETQYF. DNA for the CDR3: TGCGCCAGCAGCCAGGGGAGTAAAAGACAAGAGACCCAGTACTTC.

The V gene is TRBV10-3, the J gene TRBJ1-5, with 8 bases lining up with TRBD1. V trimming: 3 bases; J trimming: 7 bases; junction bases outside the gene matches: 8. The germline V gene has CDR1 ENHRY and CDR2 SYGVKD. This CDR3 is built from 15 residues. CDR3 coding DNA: TGTGCCATCAGTGACGGGCAGGGGGCTCGGCAGCCCCAGCATTTT. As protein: CAISDGQGARQPQHF.

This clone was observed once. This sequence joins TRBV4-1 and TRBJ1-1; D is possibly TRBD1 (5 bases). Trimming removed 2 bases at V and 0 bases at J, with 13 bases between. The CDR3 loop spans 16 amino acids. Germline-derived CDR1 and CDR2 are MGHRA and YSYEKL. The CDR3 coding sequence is TGCGCCAGCAGCCAATGGGTGACAGTCATGAACACTGAAGCTTTCTTT. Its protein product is CASSQWVTVMNTEAFF.

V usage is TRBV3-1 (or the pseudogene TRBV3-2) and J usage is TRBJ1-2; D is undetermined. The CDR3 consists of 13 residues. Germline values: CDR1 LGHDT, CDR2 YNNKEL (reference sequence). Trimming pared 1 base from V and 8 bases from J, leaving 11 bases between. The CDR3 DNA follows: TGTGCCAGCAGCCAAGCCGGTGGGAGAGGCTACACCTTC. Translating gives CASSQAGGRGYTF.

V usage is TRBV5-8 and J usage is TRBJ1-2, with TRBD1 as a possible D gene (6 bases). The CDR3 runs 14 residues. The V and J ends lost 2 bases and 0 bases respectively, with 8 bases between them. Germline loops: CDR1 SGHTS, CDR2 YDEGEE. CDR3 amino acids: CASSFWTANYGYTF. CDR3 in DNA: TGTGCCAGCAGCTTCTGGACAGCTAACTATGGCTACACCTTC.

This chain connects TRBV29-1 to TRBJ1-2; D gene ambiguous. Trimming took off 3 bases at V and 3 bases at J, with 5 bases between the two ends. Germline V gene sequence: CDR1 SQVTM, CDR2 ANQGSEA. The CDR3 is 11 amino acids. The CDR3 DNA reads TGCAGCGTTGACACAGACTATGGCTACACCTTC. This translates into CSVDTDYGYTF.

CDR3 amino acids: CASSLGQGVRGYTF. In DNA, the CDR3 is TGTGCCAGCAGCTTGGGACAGGGGGTTAGGGGCTACACCTTC. V and J are TRBV7-3 and TRBJ1-2, with TRBD1 identical over 11 bases. V dropped 3 bases and J dropped 8; count of bases not matched to a gene: 5. Germline lookup yields CDR1 SGHTA and CDR2 FQGTGA. This CDR3 is 14 amino acids long.

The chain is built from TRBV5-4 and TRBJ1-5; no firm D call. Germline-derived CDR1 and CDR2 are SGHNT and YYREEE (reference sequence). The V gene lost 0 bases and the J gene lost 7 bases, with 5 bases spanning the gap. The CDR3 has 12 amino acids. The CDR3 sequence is CASSLDQQPQHF. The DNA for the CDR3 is TGTGCCAGCAGCTTGGACCAGCAGCCCCAGCATTTT.

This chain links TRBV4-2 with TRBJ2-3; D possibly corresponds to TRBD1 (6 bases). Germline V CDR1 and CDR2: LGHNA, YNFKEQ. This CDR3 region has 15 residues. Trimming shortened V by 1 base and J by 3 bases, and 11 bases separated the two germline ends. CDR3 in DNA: TGTGCCAGCAGCCAAGCGACAGGCGAGACAGATACGCAGTATTTT. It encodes CASSQATGETDTQYF.

Here the CDR3 DNA reads TGCAGCGTTGAAGGCCCTCCACAGGGTAGGGATGAGCAGTTCTTC. Translated, it gives CSVEGPPQGRDEQFF. J is TRBJ2-1 and V is TRBV29-1, with TRBD1 as a possible D gene (6 bases). Trimming took 1 base from V and 8 from J, leaving 18 bases between them. This CDR3 comprises 15 residues. Germline-derived CDR1 and CDR2 are SQVTM and ANQGSEA.

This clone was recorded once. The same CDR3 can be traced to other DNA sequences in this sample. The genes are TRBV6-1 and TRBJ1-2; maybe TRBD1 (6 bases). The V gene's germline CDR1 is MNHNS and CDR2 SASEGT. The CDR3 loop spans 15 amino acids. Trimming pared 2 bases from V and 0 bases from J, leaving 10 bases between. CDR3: CASSELTGPNYGYTF. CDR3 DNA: TGTGCCAGCAGTGAATTGACAGGTCCTAACTATGGCTACACCTTC.

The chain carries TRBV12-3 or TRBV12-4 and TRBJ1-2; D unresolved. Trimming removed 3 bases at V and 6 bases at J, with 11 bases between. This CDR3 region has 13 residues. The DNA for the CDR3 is TGTGCCAGCAGTTTCTCGGAGGCAAATGGCTACACCTTC. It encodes CASSFSEANGYTF.

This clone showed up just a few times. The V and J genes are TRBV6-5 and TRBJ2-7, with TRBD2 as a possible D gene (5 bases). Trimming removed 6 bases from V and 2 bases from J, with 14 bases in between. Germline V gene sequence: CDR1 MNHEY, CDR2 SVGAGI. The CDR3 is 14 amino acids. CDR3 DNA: TGTGCCAGCAGACCCGGGGTCGGGACCTACGAGCAGTACTTC. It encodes CASRPGVGTYEQYF.